The sequence of this TCR beta chain was determined in a study of vaccination and CD4 T cells after COVID-19. Study details: Post-COVID draws followed diagnosis by a median 101 days (range 35 to 161). The authors exposed cells to overlapping spike peptides derived from SARS-CoV-2, HCoV-NL63, HCoV-OC43 and HCoV-229E.

This sample's treatment: approximately nine-day PBMC culture with coronavirus spike peptide pools or control peptides (ViraFEST assay). Samples of CD4+ T cells were obtained from the unexposed donor before the COVID-19 pandemic (2011-2018). Study observations and caveats: Convalescent patients' vaccine-specific clones were spike mono-reactive in 304 of 307 cases.

Turning to this clonotype: Its specificity is unknown.

Trimming removed 0 bases at V and 3 bases at J, with 9 bases between. The CDR3 contains 14 residues. Germline-derived CDR1 and CDR2 are SGHTS and YDEGEE. With the Oncomine TCR Beta short-read assay, DNA from cultured CD4+ T cells was sequenced. TCRdb passed the PCR reads through MiXCR, listing each CDR3 protein once. This table holds several thousand distinct CDR3 sequences, 40% to 45% found once. The sequence derives from a human donor in good health. The rearrangement links TRBV5-8 to TRBJ1-1, with unresolved D. Sequenced sample: CD4+ T cells from blood, cultured in vitro. CDR3 coding DNA: TGTGCCAGCAGCTTGGACGGAAAGTACACTGAAGCTTTCTTT. This sequence encodes CASSLDGKYTEAFF. The whole variable domain, filled in from reference TRBV5-8 and TRBJ1-1, reads EAGVTQSPTHLIKTRGQQATLRCSPISGHTSVYWYQQALGLGLQFLLWYDEGEERNRGNFPPRFSGRQFPNYSSELNVNALELEDSALYLCASSLDGKYTEAFFGQGTRLTVV.